Shown below are 19 T cell receptor beta chains from a single sample sequenced in a study of beta chain features in type 1 diabetes. Sequenced material consisted of expressed TCRB transcripts (all of the isolated RNA was reverse transcribed). The data were produced by immunoSEQ multiplex PCR, yet TCRdb's version contains in-frame clones alone and is incomplete. The table lists about 160,000 clones, 6.5% to 8.5% of them singletons. No antigens are known for them. General observations from the study: There was a moderate but significant shortening of TCRB CDR3s in all four CD4+ subsets of Type 1 diabetes patients.

The sequencing sample was made of central memory CD4+ T cells from blood. The source is a young man with type 1 diabetes.

This clone has at least ten counts. The rearrangement links TRBV29-1 to TRBJ2-1, with D perhaps TRBD2 (5 bases). Trimming pared 3 bases from V and 3 bases from J, leaving 12 bases between. The CDR3 covers 14 residues. Germline V gene sequence: CDR1 SQVTM, CDR2 ANQGSEA. The CDR3 reads CSVEASFYYNEQFF. The CDR3 DNA reads TGCAGCGTTGAGGCTAGCTTCTACTACAATGAGCAGTTCTTC.

This clone was seen a few times. V is TRBV30 and J is TRBJ1-2; TRBD1 agrees at 10 bases. J lost 4 bases, V lost 3 bases, and 5 bases had no gene match. CDR3 length equals 14 residues. The germline CDR1 and CDR2 sequences are GTSNPN and SVGIG (reference sequence). The chain's CDR3 is CAWRTGGISYGYTF. DNA of the CDR3: TGTGCCTGGAGGACAGGGGGCATCAGCTATGGCTACACCTTC. The full variable domain, rest sourced from reference TRBV30 and TRBJ1-2, is SQTIHQWPATLVQPVGSPLSLECTVEGTSNPNLYWYRQAAGRGLQLLFYSVGIGQISSEVPQNLSASRPQDRQFILSSKKLLLSDSGFYLCAWRTGGISYGYTFGSGTRLTVV.

In its sample, this clone was seen a few times. The chain couples TRBV28 to TRBJ2-1; tentative D call: TRBD1 (6 bases). CDR1 is MDHEN, CDR2 SYDVKM, per germline. The V end was cut by 2 bases, the J end by 4 bases, with 12 bases between. CDR3 length equals 15 residues. CDR3 coding DNA: TGTGCCAGCAGTTTAGGCGTAGGGGGTTACAATGAGCAGTTCTTC. Encoded protein: CASSLGVGGYNEQFF.

About this clone itself: Other DNA sequences in this specimen translate into the identical CDR3. The CDR3 nucleotides read TGCGCCAGCAGCTTGGAGGGTAGCGGCTACAATGAGCAGTTCTTC. This codes for CASSLEGSGYNEQFF. The rearrangement links TRBV5-1 to TRBJ2-1, with D tentatively TRBD2 (6 bases). The germline V and J ends were trimmed by 0 bases and 3 bases, with 10 bases remaining between them. CDR1 and CDR2 from the germline V gene are SGHRS and YFSETQ. This CDR3 is 15 amino acids long.

This clone was observed a handful of times. The CDR3 DNA follows: TGTGCCAGCAGCGTCTCCGGACAGGTTAATCAGCCCCAGCATTTT. The encoded protein is CASSVSGQVNQPQHF. V is TRBV9 and J is TRBJ1-5; 7 positions agree with TRBD1. CDR1 SGDLS and CDR2 YYNGEE come from the germline V gene. This CDR3 is 15 amino acids long. Germline trimming cut 2 bases from V and 4 bases from J; bases unmatched to any gene: 6.

This clone was found once. This sequence joins TRBV6-4 and TRBJ2-1; D gene ambiguous. The V end was cut by 5 bases, the J end by 5 bases, with 10 bases between. CDR1 is MRHNA and CDR2 is SNTAGT in the germline V gene. This CDR3 spans 13 amino acids. CDR3: CASSSQEHNEQFF. CDR3 in DNA: TGTGCCAGCAGTTCCCAGGAACACAATGAGCAGTTCTTC.

This sequence joins TRBV7-2 and TRBJ1-5, with 8 bases that match TRBD1. Germline CDR1 reads SGHTA; CDR2 reads FQGNSA. Losses at the gene ends were 5 bases for V and 6 bases for J; bases not matched to a gene: 3. This CDR3 is 13 amino acids long. The CDR3 region has the DNA TGTGCCAGCAGCGGAGACAGGGGTCAGCCCCAGCATTTT. Translated, it gives CASSGDRGQPQHF.

There are a few counts of this clone. CDR3 in amino acids: CASSLNWGEQPQHF. As DNA, the CDR3 is TGTGCCAGCAGCCTGAACTGGGGGGAACAGCCCCAGCATTTT. The V call is TRBV5-5, the J call TRBJ1-5, with D possibly being TRBD1 (5 bases). Trimming stripped 4 bases from V and 7 bases from J, with 15 bases between. Germline lookup yields CDR1 SGHKS and CDR2 YYEKEE (reference sequence). The CDR3 spans 14 residues.

This clone has just a few counts. The V gene is TRBV28, the J gene TRBJ1-6; D remains unclear. V shed 4 bases and J shed 11 bases, with 9 bases lying between them. The V gene's germline CDR1 is MDHEN and CDR2 SYDVKM. This CDR3 spans 12 amino acids. In DNA form, the CDR3 reads TGTGCCAGCAGTTCCCCTTCTACACCCCTCCACTTT. Its translation: CASSSPSTPLHF.

This chain connects TRBV5-4 to TRBJ2-7; D might be TRBD2 (6 bases). Germline CDR1 reads SGHNT; CDR2 reads YYREEE (reference sequence). Trimming left V 3 bases short and J 5 bases short, with 15 bases between. The CDR3 is 14 residues long. This chain's CDR3 is CASSSDMGGDEQYF. DNA for the CDR3: TGTGCCAGCAGCTCAGACATGGGAGGCGACGAGCAGTACTTC.

This clone has just a few counts. V usage is TRBV6-5 and J usage is TRBJ1-1; the match to TRBD1 covers 8 bases. Germline lookup yields CDR1 MNHEY and CDR2 SVGAGI. This CDR3 region has 12 residues. Germline trimming cut 5 bases from V and 11 bases from J; bases unmatched to any gene: 7. CDR3 loop: CASSHGQGLAFF. Written as DNA, the CDR3 is TGTGCCAGCAGTCATGGACAGGGCTTGGCTTTCTTT.

The CDR3 is CASSLYGKNTEAFF. CDR3 DNA: TGCGCCAGCAGCTTGTACGGTAAGAACACTGAAGCTTTCTTT. The chain recombines TRBV5-1 with TRBJ1-1; D is ambiguous. CDR1 and CDR2 from the germline V gene are SGHRS and YFSETQ. Trimming shortened V by 1 base and J by 1 base, and 8 bases separated the two germline ends. The CDR3 is 14 amino acids.

This clone was observed a single time. The rearrangement joins TRBV30 to TRBJ1-4, with D possibly TRBD1 on 5 matching bases. In germline, CDR1 is GTSNPN, CDR2 SVGIG (reference sequence). V lost 1 base, J lost 5 bases, and 14 bases lay in between. The CDR3 is 15 residues long. The CDR3 coding sequence is TGTGCCTGGAGTGGAAAAGGGGAAGGGAATGAAAAACTGTTTTTT. As protein: CAWSGKGEGNEKLFF. Looking up the rest from reference TRBV30 and TRBJ1-4 gives the full variable domain: SQTIHQWPATLVQPVGSPLSLECTVEGTSNPNLYWYRQAAGRGLQLLFYSVGIGQISSEVPQNLSASRPQDRQFILSSKKLLLSDSGFYLCAWSGKGEGNEKLFFGSGTQLSVL.

The table lists this clone with a few counts. The rearrangement links TRBV5-4 to TRBJ1-2, with TRBD1 matching 11 bases. The CDR3 runs to 16 residues. Per germline, CDR1 SGHNT and CDR2 YYREEE (reference sequence). V was pared by 3 bases and J by 7 bases, with 11 bases of the junction left unmatched. The chain's CDR3 is CASSSKRSGTGGGYTF. CDR3 bases: TGTGCCAGCAGCTCCAAACGGTCCGGGACAGGGGGTGGCTACACCTTC.

This clone was picked up many times. The chain combines TRBV7-2 with TRBJ1-2; TRBD1 aligns across 7 bases. This CDR3 region has 15 residues. V shed 5 bases and J 2 bases; nucleotides not matched to a gene: 8. Germline V CDR1 and CDR2: SGHTA, FQGNSA. DNA for the CDR3: TGTGCCAGCAGCGCGCGACAGGGTTGGAACTATGGCTACACCTTC. Protein product: CASSARQGWNYGYTF.

The CDR3 loop is CASSLDGRAADTQYF. In nucleotides, the CDR3 is TGTGCCAGCAGCTTGGACGGGAGGGCCGCAGATACGCAGTATTTT. The J gene is TRBJ2-3, the V gene TRBV5-4, with TRBD2 identical over 8 bases. Germline assignment: CDR1 SGHNT and CDR2 YYREEE (reference sequence). J was trimmed by 4 bases and V by 0 bases; bases with no gene match: 4. The length of the CDR3 is 15 residues.

J is TRBJ2-5 and V is TRBV14, with TRBD1 as a possible D gene (6 bases). The germline V and J ends were trimmed by 5 bases and 0 bases, with 22 bases remaining between them. The CDR3 covers 18 residues. Per the germline V gene, CDR1 is SGHDN and CDR2 is FVKESK. The CDR3 reads CASSSQYWKTGNQETQYF. The CDR3 DNA sequence: TGTGCCAGCAGCTCTCAATACTGGAAAACAGGGAACCAAGAGACCCAGTACTTC.

In this sample, this clone turned up a few times. V and J are TRBV28 and TRBJ1-1; weak D call: TRBD1 (6 bases). V lost 3 bases, J lost 6 bases, and 17 bases lay in between. Germline-derived CDR1 and CDR2 are MDHEN and SYDVKM. CDR3 length: 15 amino acids. The CDR3, as DNA: TGTGCCAGCAGTTTCAGGGGTGCAGGGATAGCTGAAGCTTTCTTT. Protein product: CASSFRGAGIAEAFF.

In this sample, this clone turned up a few times. J is TRBJ2-1 and V is TRBV12-5; TRBD2 might be the D (5 bases). The CDR3 has 17 residues. V lost 5 bases and J lost 5, with 22 bases in between. Germline V gene sequence: CDR1 LGHNT, CDR2 FRNRAP. The chain's CDR3 is CASGPKGASGNHNEQFF. In nucleotides, the CDR3 is TGTGCTAGTGGTCCCAAGGGAGCATCCGGGAACCACAATGAGCAGTTCTTC.